Listed below are T cell receptor beta chains from one sample, sequenced in a study of OX40 agonist ivuxolimab in advanced cancers. TCRdb's copy holds only in-frame clones and misses some; the assay was immunoSEQ multiplex PCR. The sample contains approximately 82,000 clones, approximately 84% of which appear only once. The sequencing used CD4+ or CD8+ T cells sorted from blood, collected in a trial of the OX40 agonist ivuxolimab. These receptors were taken from an adult with an advanced solid tumor such as melanoma, head and neck, liver or kidney cancer. Both conserved end residues are part of each CDR3. Each record gives: CDR3 length, V gene, D gene, J gene, clone size, CDR3 DNA, CDR3 protein. The D gene is left open where the match is weak. The size entry is marked missing in some rows and otherwise reads once, few, many or a size class.

length: 16
V: TRBV7-9
D: TRBD2
J: TRBJ2-5
size: once
DNA: TGTGCCAGCAGCCCGGGACTAGCGGGAGCAGGAGAGACCCAGTACTTC
CDR3: CASSPGLAGAGETQYF

length: 14
V: TRBV19
D: TRBD1
J: TRBJ2-7
size: once
DNA: TGTGCCAGTCGAAGGACAGGGGCCGGCTACGAGCAGTACTTC
CDR3: CASRRTGAGYEQYF

length: 16
V: TRBV9
D: TRBD1
J: TRBJ2-7
size: few
DNA: TGTGCCAGCAGCGTAGGGCCCGGGACAGGGCACTACGAGCAGTACTTC
CDR3: CASSVGPGTGHYEQYF

length: 15
V: TRBV7-3
D: TRBD1
J: TRBJ2-1
size: NA
DNA: TGTGCCAGCAGCGCCGGGACAGGGGCAGTCAATGAGCAGTTCTTC
CDR3: CASSAGTGAVNEQFF

length: 21
V: TRBV6-8
D: NA
J: TRBJ2-7
size: NA
DNA: TGTGCCAGCAGTTACTCGATAAATATAAGGGTACCCACCCAGTACTCCTACGAGCAGTACTTC
CDR3: CASSYSINIRVPTQYSYEQYF

length: 14
V: TRBV5-1
D: NA
J: TRBJ1-2
size: NA
DNA: TGCGCCAGCAGCTTTGAGGGGGTCGGCTATGGCTACACCTTC
CDR3: CASSFEGVGYGYTF

length: 13
V: TRBV11-2
D: NA
J: TRBJ1-3
size: NA
DNA: TGTGCCAGCAGCTCAGGCCGGGGAAACACCATATATTTT
CDR3: CASSSGRGNTIYF

length: 15
V: TRBV7-3
D: TRBD2
J: TRBJ2-1
size: NA
DNA: TGTGCCAGCAGTCTTAGCGGGACAAGCAACAATGAGCAGTTCTTC
CDR3: CASSLSGTSNNEQFF

length: 15
V: TRBV7-8
D: NA
J: TRBJ2-3
size: NA
DNA: TGTGCCAGCAGCTTAGAGGATGTACGGGCAGATACGCAGTATTTT
CDR3: CASSLEDVRADTQYF

length: 14
V: TRBV6-5
D: NA
J: TRBJ2-5
size: once
DNA: TGTGCCACCAGACGGTGGGGGCCCCAAGAGACCCAGTACTTC
CDR3: CATRRWGPQETQYF

length: 15
V: TRBV4-1
D: TRBD1
J: TRBJ2-7
size: NA
DNA: TGCGCCAGCAGCCACGGACAGGGGGCGCTTAGCGAGCAGTACTTC
CDR3: CASSHGQGALSEQYF

length: 12
V: TRBV6-5
D: NA
J: TRBJ2-1
size: NA
DNA: TGTGCCAGCATTGGTGACGGTCTTGAGCAGTTCTTC
CDR3: CASIGDGLEQFF

length: 19
V: TRBV28
D: NA
J: TRBJ1-1
size: NA
DNA: TGTGCCAGCAGTTCTGCCGGGATACAAGTAACGGGGATGAACACTGAAGCTTTCTTT
CDR3: CASSSAGIQVTGMNTEAFF

length: 14
V: TRBV5-1
D: NA
J: TRBJ2-5
size: NA
DNA: TGCGCCAGCAGCCCCCCCGGCGCCTCCGAGACCCAGTACTTC
CDR3: CASSPPGASETQYF

length: 14
V: TRBV19
D: NA
J: TRBJ2-7
size: NA
DNA: TGTGCCAGTAGTCAACAGGGCATCTCCTACGAGCAGTACTTC
CDR3: CASSQQGISYEQYF

length: 14
V: TRBV7-9
D: NA
J: TRBJ2-7
size: NA
DNA: TGTGCCAGCAGCTTTTACCCGGAGTCCGGCGAGCAGTACTTC
CDR3: CASSFYPESGEQYF

length: 16
V: TRBV2
D: NA
J: TRBJ1-2
size: NA
DNA: TGTGCCAGCACGTTAGAGGGGACGCCAGCTAACTATGGCTACACCTTC
CDR3: CASTLEGTPANYGYTF

length: 13
V: TRBV19
D: NA
J: TRBJ1-5
size: NA
DNA: TGTGCCAGTAGCCCTCGGCTATCTCAGCCCCAGCATTTT
CDR3: CASSPRLSQPQHF

length: 15
V: TRBV11-2
D: NA
J: TRBJ1-2
size: once
DNA: TGTGCCAGCAGCTCGAATTCACAGGGTGGCTATGGCTACACCTTC
CDR3: CASSSNSQGGYGYTF

length: 14
V: TRBV10-3
D: NA
J: TRBJ1-2
size: NA
DNA: TGTGCCATCAGTGAGGGCCCCTCAGACGGTGGCTACACCTTC
CDR3: CAISEGPSDGGYTF

length: 14
V: TRBV11-3
D: TRBD2
J: TRBJ2-3
size: few
DNA: TGTGCCAGCAGCGCCGGACTAGCCGGGGATACGCAGTATTTT
CDR3: CASSAGLAGDTQYF

length: 15
V: TRBV7-9
D: TRBD1
J: TRBJ1-4
size: NA
DNA: TGTGCCAGCAGCTTCCCGACAGGGGGAAGCGAAAAACTGTTTTTT
CDR3: CASSFPTGGSEKLFF

length: 14
V: TRBV6-5
D: NA
J: TRBJ2-3
size: once
DNA: TGTGCCAGCAAGGCGTTAAGGGGCACAGATACGCAGTATTTT
CDR3: CASKALRGTDTQYF

length: 13
V: TRBV11-2
D: NA
J: TRBJ2-2
size: once
DNA: TGTGCCAGCAGCTTAGACAGAACCGGGGAGCTGTTTTTT
CDR3: CASSLDRTGELFF

length: 15
V: TRBV18
D: TRBD2
J: TRBJ2-1
size: NA
DNA: TGTGCCAGCTCACCACTAGCGGGCGACTACAATGAGCAGTTCTTC
CDR3: CASSPLAGDYNEQFF

length: 17
V: TRBV19
D: TRBD2
J: TRBJ2-2
size: NA
DNA: TGTGCCAGTAGTATAGGATCAGCGGGAGTCCACACCGGGGAGCTGTTTTTT
CDR3: CASSIGSAGVHTGELFF

length: 15
V: TRBV4-2
D: TRBD1
J: TRBJ2-4
size: NA
DNA: TGTGCCAGCAGCCAAGTGTGGGACAGCCAAAACATTCAGTACTTC
CDR3: CASSQVWDSQNIQYF

length: 13
V: TRBV15
D: NA
J: TRBJ2-5
size: once
DNA: TGTGCCACCAGCATCGGCGGCGTGGAGACCCAGTACTTC
CDR3: CATSIGGVETQYF

length: 16
V: TRBV18
D: NA
J: TRBJ1-2
size: NA
DNA: TGTGCCAGCTCAAGAGATGGTGGGGATTTCGACTATGGCTACACCTTC
CDR3: CASSRDGGDFDYGYTF

length: 15
V: TRBV7-8
D: NA
J: TRBJ1-1
size: NA
DNA: TGTGCCAGCAGCTTTGCTCAGGGGTTTGGGGCTGAAGCTTTCTTT
CDR3: CASSFAQGFGAEAFF

length: 17
V: TRBV14
D: NA
J: TRBJ2-6
size: NA
DNA: TGTGCCAGCAGCCAAGGCTTTCTGGGCGCGGGGGCCAACGTCCTGACTTTC
CDR3: CASSQGFLGAGANVLTF

length: 13
V: TRBV9
D: NA
J: TRBJ1-1
size: NA
DNA: TGTGCCAGCAGCGCACAGTTGAACACTGAAGCTTTCTTT
CDR3: CASSAQLNTEAFF

length: 12
V: TRBV6-6
D: NA
J: TRBJ1-1
size: NA
DNA: TGTGCCAGCAGTTACTCGAACACTGAAGCTTTCTTT
CDR3: CASSYSNTEAFF

length: 12
V: TRBV19
D: NA
J: TRBJ1-3
size: NA
DNA: TGTGCCAGTAGTATTGAGGGAAACACCATATATTTT
CDR3: CASSIEGNTIYF

length: 15
V: TRBV10-3
D: TRBD2
J: TRBJ2-3
size: NA
DNA: TGTGCCATCAGTGAGTCGGAAGCGGGAGTTGATACGCAGTATTTT
CDR3: CAISESEAGVDTQYF

length: 17
V: TRBV4-2
D: TRBD2
J: TRBJ2-2
size: once
DNA: TGTGCCAGCAGCCCCCGTGTTAGCGGGATGAACACCGGGGAGCTGTTTTTT
CDR3: CASSPRVSGMNTGELFF

length: 17
V: TRBV19
D: NA
J: TRBJ2-4
size: NA
DNA: TGTGCCAGTAGTATCAGGACTGGGGATGTAGCCAAAAACATTCAGTACTTC
CDR3: CASSIRTGDVAKNIQYF

length: 16
V: TRBV2
D: TRBD2
J: TRBJ2-7
size: NA
DNA: TGTGCCAGCAGTGATTTCCTTACTAGCGGAGCCTACGAGCAGTACTTC
CDR3: CASSDFLTSGAYEQYF

length: 17
V: TRBV4-1
D: TRBD2
J: TRBJ2-5
size: NA
DNA: TGCGCCAGCAGCACTCGGACTAGCGGGAGGGCCCAGGAGACCCAGTACTTC
CDR3: CASSTRTSGRAQETQYF

length: 16
V: TRBV4-2
D: NA
J: TRBJ2-3
size: NA
DNA: TGTGCCAGCAGCCAGGGAGCTAGCATCACCACAGATACGCAGTATTTT
CDR3: CASSQGASITTDTQYF

length: 15
V: TRBV5-1
D: TRBD2
J: TRBJ2-7
size: NA
DNA: TGCGCCAGCAGCTTGGTGGTTAGCGGGAGCAGTGAGCAGTACTTC
CDR3: CASSLVVSGSSEQYF

length: 16
V: TRBV5-1
D: TRBD2
J: TRBJ2-7
size: NA
DNA: TGCGCCAGCAGCGTATCTAGCGGGAGCTTGGTCTACGAGCAGTACTTC
CDR3: CASSVSSGSLVYEQYF